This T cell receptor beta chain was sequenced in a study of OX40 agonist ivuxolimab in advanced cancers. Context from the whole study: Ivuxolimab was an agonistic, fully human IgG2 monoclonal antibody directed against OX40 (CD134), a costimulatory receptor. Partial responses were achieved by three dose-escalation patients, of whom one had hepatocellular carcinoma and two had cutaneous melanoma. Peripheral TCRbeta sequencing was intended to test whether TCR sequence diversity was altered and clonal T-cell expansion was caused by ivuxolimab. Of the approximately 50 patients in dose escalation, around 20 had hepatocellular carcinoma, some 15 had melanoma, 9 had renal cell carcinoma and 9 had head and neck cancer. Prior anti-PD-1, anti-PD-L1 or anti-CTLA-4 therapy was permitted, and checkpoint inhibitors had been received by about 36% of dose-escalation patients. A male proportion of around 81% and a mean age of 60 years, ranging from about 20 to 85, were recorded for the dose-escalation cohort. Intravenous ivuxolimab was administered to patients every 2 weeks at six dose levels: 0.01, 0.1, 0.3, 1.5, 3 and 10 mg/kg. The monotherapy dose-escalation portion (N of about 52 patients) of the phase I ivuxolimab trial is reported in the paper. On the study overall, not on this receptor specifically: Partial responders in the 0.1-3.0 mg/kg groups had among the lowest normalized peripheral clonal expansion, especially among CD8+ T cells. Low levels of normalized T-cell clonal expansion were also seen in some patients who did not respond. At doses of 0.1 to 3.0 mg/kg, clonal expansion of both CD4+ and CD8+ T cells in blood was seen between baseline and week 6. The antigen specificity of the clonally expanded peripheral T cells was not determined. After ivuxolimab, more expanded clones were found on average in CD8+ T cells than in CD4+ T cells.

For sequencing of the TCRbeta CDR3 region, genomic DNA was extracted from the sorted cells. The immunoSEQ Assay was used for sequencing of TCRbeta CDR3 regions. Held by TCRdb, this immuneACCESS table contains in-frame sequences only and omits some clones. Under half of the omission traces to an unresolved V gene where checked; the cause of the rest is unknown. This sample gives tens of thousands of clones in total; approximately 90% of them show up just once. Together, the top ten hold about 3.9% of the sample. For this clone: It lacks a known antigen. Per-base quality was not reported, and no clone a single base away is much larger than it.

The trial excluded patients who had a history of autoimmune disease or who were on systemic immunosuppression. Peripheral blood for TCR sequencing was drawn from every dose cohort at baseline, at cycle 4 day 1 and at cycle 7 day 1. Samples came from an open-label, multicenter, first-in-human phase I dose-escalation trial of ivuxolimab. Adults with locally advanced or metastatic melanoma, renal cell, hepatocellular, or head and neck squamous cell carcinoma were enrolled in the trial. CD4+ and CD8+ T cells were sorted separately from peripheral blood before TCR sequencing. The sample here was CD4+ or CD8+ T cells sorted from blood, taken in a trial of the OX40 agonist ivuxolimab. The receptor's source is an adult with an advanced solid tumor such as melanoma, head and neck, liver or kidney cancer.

The DNA reads TGTGCTAGTGGTTTGTCGCCCCGAGAAGCTTTCTTT. It translates to CASGLSPREAFF. The chain links TRBV12-5 with TRBJ1-1, with no confident D gene call. CDR3 length: 12 amino acids, cysteine to phenylalanine. Only CDR3 DNA remains: 36 bases, in frame from the first base. The germline V gene gives CDR1 as LGHNT and CDR2 as FRNRAP. V is shortened by 2 bases, J by 8 bases, and the region joining them spans 9 bases.